This T cell receptor (beta chain) was sequenced during a study of blood T cells in healthy people across ages. Study-wide context: With template switching, about one barcoded beta molecule was captured per two T cells. Broader study findings: The study could not conclusively compare naive and antigen-experienced cells, given its unsorted PBMCs. Relative to aged donors, long-lived donors carried more naive CD4+ cells and displayed higher diversity.

Germline trimming cut 2 bases from V and 4 bases from J; bases unmatched to any gene: 4. The CDR3 is made up of 15 amino acids. Per germline, CDR1 MGHDK and CDR2 SYGVNS. Alongside a J-beta primer mix, a sample-barcoded 5' primer served in a second PCR lasting roughly 7 to 12 cycles. TCRdb redid the calling of the 5' RACE reads with MiXCR, one entry per CDR3 protein. Here the sample spans hundreds of thousands of distinct CDR3 sequences, 62% being singletons. Regarding this clonotype: Its antigen is currently unknown.

This chain joins TRBV25-1 and TRBJ2-1, with 8 bases aligning to TRBD1. The sequence derives from a young man in good health. The source material was blood. CDR3 residues: CASSERDRNYNEQFF. The CDR3 DNA reads as TGTGCCAGCAGTGAAAGGGACAGGAATTACAATGAGCAGTTCTTC.